Listed below are T cell receptor beta chains from one sample, sequenced in a study of cytomegalovirus exposure and HLA in healthy donors. Method: immunoSEQ multiplex PCR; TCRdb's copy keeps in-frame clones and lacks some. In the table there are more than 150,000 clones, roughly 82% of which are singletons. The source material was PBMCs. All receptors derive from a man in his forties in good health and CMV-seronegative. The CDR3 runs from the conserved cysteine through the conserved F or W. D genes are given only for firm matches. Clone size is not always given. Where it is, it says once, few, many or a class for expanded clones.

v_call: TRBV2
clone_size: NA
j_call: TRBJ2-1
d_call: TRBD1
cdr3_aa: CATFDRVVNEQFF
cdr3_nt: TGTGCCACCTTTGACAGGGTAGTTAATGAGCAGTTCTTC

v_call: TRBV28
clone_size: NA
j_call: TRBJ2-7
d_call: NA
cdr3_aa: CASSLKGRWGIEAYEQYF
cdr3_nt: TGTGCCAGCAGTTTAAAGGGGAGGTGGGGCATAGAGGCTTACGAGCAGTACTTC

v_call: TRBV28
clone_size: NA
j_call: TRBJ1-2
d_call: NA
cdr3_aa: CASSFGGANYGYTF
cdr3_nt: TGTGCCAGCAGTTTTGGGGGGGCTAACTATGGCTACACCTTC

v_call: TRBV7-9
clone_size: once
j_call: TRBJ2-7
d_call: TRBD2
cdr3_aa: CASSGGLAASYEQYF
cdr3_nt: TGTGCCAGCAGCGGGGGACTAGCGGCCTCCTACGAGCAGTACTTC

v_call: TRBV7-3
clone_size: NA
j_call: TRBJ2-5
d_call: TRBD1
cdr3_aa: CASSLIGTGTGGLETQYF
cdr3_nt: TGTGCCAGCAGCTTAATAGGGACTGGGACAGGGGGCTTGGAGACCCAGTACTTC

v_call: TRBV28
clone_size: NA
j_call: TRBJ1-5
d_call: NA
cdr3_aa: CASSKAGGGNQPQHF
cdr3_nt: TGTGCCAGCAGCAAGGCGGGGGGTGGCAATCAGCCCCAGCATTTT

v_call: TRBV6-1
clone_size: NA
j_call: TRBJ1-1
d_call: NA
cdr3_aa: CASSETRGTEAFF
cdr3_nt: TGTGCCAGCAGTGAAACTCGGGGGACTGAAGCTTTCTTT

v_call: TRBV5-4
clone_size: NA
j_call: TRBJ1-6
d_call: NA
cdr3_aa: CARGAGGSPLHF
cdr3_nt: TGTGCCCGGGGGGCGGGGGGTTCACCCCTCCACTTT

v_call: TRBV15
clone_size: NA
j_call: TRBJ1-2
d_call: NA
cdr3_aa: CATSRDRGEGYTF
cdr3_nt: TGTGCCACCAGCAGAGACAGGGGAGAGGGCTACACCTTC

v_call: TRBV2
clone_size: few
j_call: TRBJ2-2
d_call: TRBD1
cdr3_aa: CASMDRGGGFGELFF
cdr3_nt: TGTGCCAGCATGGACAGGGGAGGAGGTTTCGGGGAGCTGTTTTTT

v_call: TRBV5-4
clone_size: NA
j_call: TRBJ2-3
d_call: TRBD2
cdr3_aa: CASSLASGSTDTQYF
cdr3_nt: TGTGCCAGCAGCCTAGCTAGCGGGAGCACAGATACGCAGTATTTT

v_call: TRBV4-2
clone_size: NA
j_call: TRBJ1-6
d_call: TRBD1
cdr3_aa: CASSSTGQGGSPLHF
cdr3_nt: TGTGCCAGCAGCTCGACCGGACAGGGCGGTTCACCCCTCCACTTT

v_call: TRBV5-1
clone_size: NA
j_call: TRBJ2-1
d_call: NA
cdr3_aa: CASSLADGGSNNEQFF
cdr3_nt: TGCGCCAGCAGCTTGGCAGATGGGGGGTCTAACAATGAGCAGTTCTTC

v_call: TRBV30
clone_size: NA
j_call: TRBJ2-7
d_call: TRBD1
cdr3_aa: CAWSPRRDRGDWSYEQYF
cdr3_nt: TGTGCCTGGAGTCCCCGGAGGGACAGGGGTGATTGGTCTTACGAGCAGTACTTC

v_call: TRBV28
clone_size: NA
j_call: TRBJ2-7
d_call: TRBD1
cdr3_aa: CASSPGQGTPIYSYEQYF
cdr3_nt: TGTGCCAGCAGCCCGGGACAGGGGACCCCGATCTATTCCTACGAGCAGTACTTC

v_call: TRBV28
clone_size: NA
j_call: TRBJ1-4
d_call: NA
cdr3_aa: CASTAERIFGKLFF
cdr3_nt: TGTGCCAGCACAGCGGAGAGGATCTTTGGTAAACTGTTTTTT

v_call: TRBV28
clone_size: few
j_call: TRBJ2-7
d_call: NA
cdr3_aa: CASSFRGYEQYF
cdr3_nt: TGTGCCAGCAGTTTTCGGGGGTACGAGCAGTACTTC

v_call: TRBV29-1
clone_size: NA
j_call: TRBJ1-5
d_call: TRBD1
cdr3_aa: CSVVLGGRNQPQHF
cdr3_nt: TGCAGCGTTGTTTTAGGGGGCCGGAATCAGCCCCAGCATTTT

v_call: TRBV19
clone_size: NA
j_call: TRBJ2-2
d_call: NA
cdr3_aa: CASRYDTGELFF
cdr3_nt: TGTGCCAGTAGATATGACACCGGGGAGCTGTTTTTT

v_call: TRBV2
clone_size: NA
j_call: TRBJ2-1
d_call: TRBD2
cdr3_aa: CASNPHRSSGIGNEQFF
cdr3_nt: TGTGCCAGCAACCCCCACCGGTCTAGCGGGATTGGCAATGAGCAGTTCTTC

v_call: TRBV7-6
clone_size: NA
j_call: TRBJ2-3
d_call: TRBD2
cdr3_aa: CASSTSGGGRTDTQYF
cdr3_nt: TGTGCCAGCAGCACATCCGGGGGGGGACGGACAGATACGCAGTATTTT

v_call: TRBV30
clone_size: few
j_call: TRBJ1-4
d_call: NA
cdr3_aa: CAWSSATNEKLFF
cdr3_nt: TGTGCCTGGAGTAGCGCAACTAATGAAAAACTGTTTTTT

v_call: TRBV2
clone_size: NA
j_call: TRBJ1-5
d_call: NA
cdr3_aa: CASSETRSNQPQHF
cdr3_nt: TGTGCCAGCAGTGAAACCAGGAGCAATCAGCCCCAGCATTTT

v_call: TRBV11-2
clone_size: NA
j_call: TRBJ2-5
d_call: NA
cdr3_aa: CASSTYRETQYF
cdr3_nt: TGTGCCAGCAGCACTTACAGGGAGACCCAGTACTTC

v_call: TRBV27
clone_size: NA
j_call: TRBJ2-7
d_call: TRBD2
cdr3_aa: CASNEPSGRTYEQYF
cdr3_nt: TGTGCCAGCAACGAACCTAGCGGGAGGACCTACGAGCAGTACTTC

v_call: TRBV29-1
clone_size: NA
j_call: TRBJ2-7
d_call: TRBD1
cdr3_aa: CSVGQGVEQYF
cdr3_nt: TGCAGCGTTGGACAGGGGGTCGAGCAGTACTTC

v_call: TRBV2
clone_size: NA
j_call: TRBJ1-5
d_call: NA
cdr3_aa: CASSESQPQHF
cdr3_nt: TGTGCCAGCAGTGAGAGTCAGCCCCAGCATTTT

v_call: TRBV7-8
clone_size: NA
j_call: TRBJ2-7
d_call: TRBD1
cdr3_aa: CASSLTGGSYEQYF
cdr3_nt: TGTGCCAGCAGCCTTACAGGGGGCTCCTACGAGCAGTACTTC

v_call: TRBV2
clone_size: few
j_call: TRBJ2-5
d_call: NA
cdr3_aa: CASSAGDGTQYF
cdr3_nt: TGTGCCAGCAGTGCGGGGGATGGGACCCAGTACTTC

v_call: TRBV2
clone_size: NA
j_call: TRBJ2-5
d_call: TRBD2
cdr3_aa: CASSGTSGRVETQYF
cdr3_nt: TGTGCCAGCAGTGGGACTAGCGGGAGAGTAGAGACCCAGTACTTC

v_call: TRBV7-2
clone_size: NA
j_call: TRBJ2-1
d_call: TRBD2
cdr3_aa: CASSQGRGGIYEQFF
cdr3_nt: TGTGCCAGCAGCCAGGGGCGGGGGGGTATATATGAGCAGTTCTTC

v_call: TRBV15
clone_size: NA
j_call: TRBJ2-7
d_call: NA
cdr3_aa: CATSRGEDGYEQYF
cdr3_nt: TGTGCCACCAGCAGAGGTGAGGATGGGTACGAGCAGTACTTC

v_call: TRBV9
clone_size: NA
j_call: TRBJ2-2
d_call: TRBD2
cdr3_aa: CASMPGTSDAGELFF
cdr3_nt: TGTGCCAGCATGCCCGGGACTAGCGATGCCGGGGAGCTGTTTTTT

v_call: TRBV18
clone_size: few
j_call: TRBJ1-1
d_call: TRBD1
cdr3_aa: CASSAAGGLTEAFF
cdr3_nt: TGTGCCAGCTCAGCCGCAGGGGGCTTGACTGAAGCTTTCTTT

v_call: TRBV6-5
clone_size: NA
j_call: TRBJ1-1
d_call: NA
cdr3_aa: CASRLGLNTEAFF
cdr3_nt: TGTGCCAGCCGCCTCGGGTTAAACACTGAAGCTTTCTTT

v_call: TRBV6-5
clone_size: NA
j_call: TRBJ1-1
d_call: TRBD1
cdr3_aa: CASTRTGVTEAFF
cdr3_nt: TGTGCCAGCACGCGGACAGGGGTGACTGAAGCTTTCTTT

v_call: TRBV6-5
clone_size: NA
j_call: TRBJ2-7
d_call: NA
cdr3_aa: CASSYVGPSYEQYF
cdr3_nt: TGTGCCAGCAGTTACGTCGGTCCTTCCTACGAGCAGTACTTC

v_call: TRBV5-1
clone_size: NA
j_call: TRBJ1-5
d_call: NA
cdr3_aa: CASSLGFGRDQPQHF
cdr3_nt: TGCGCCAGCAGCTTGGGGTTCGGGCGGGATCAGCCCCAGCATTTT

v_call: TRBV4-2
clone_size: once
j_call: TRBJ2-7
d_call: NA
cdr3_aa: CASSQESRGSTFFVEQYF
cdr3_nt: TGTGCCAGCAGCCAAGAATCTCGGGGGAGCACATTTTTTGTAGAGCAGTACTTC

v_call: TRBV7-9
clone_size: NA
j_call: TRBJ1-2
d_call: NA
cdr3_aa: CASSSEVMGGYTF
cdr3_nt: TGTGCCAGCAGCTCAGAGGTGATGGGTGGCTACACCTTC

v_call: TRBV5-1
clone_size: NA
j_call: TRBJ2-3
d_call: TRBD2
cdr3_aa: CASSLTSFIDTQYF
cdr3_nt: TGCGCCAGCAGCCTGACTAGCTTCATAGATACGCAGTATTTT

v_call: TRBV28
clone_size: NA
j_call: TRBJ2-7
d_call: NA
cdr3_aa: CASGTGLDYEQYF
cdr3_nt: TGTGCCAGCGGCACGGGACTGGACTACGAGCAGTACTTC

v_call: TRBV5-1
clone_size: NA
j_call: TRBJ1-2
d_call: NA
cdr3_aa: CASSSSRGTNGYTF
cdr3_nt: TGCGCCAGCAGCTCCTCGAGAGGAACCAATGGCTACACCTTC

v_call: TRBV4-3
clone_size: NA
j_call: TRBJ2-5
d_call: NA
cdr3_aa: CASSQEVGGQQETQYF
cdr3_nt: TGCGCCAGCAGCCAAGAAGTGGGGGGACAGCAAGAGACCCAGTACTTC

v_call: TRBV4-3
clone_size: NA
j_call: TRBJ1-2
d_call: TRBD1
cdr3_aa: CASSQGQGGAYGYTF
cdr3_nt: TGCGCCAGCAGCCAAGGACAGGGGGGGGCCTATGGCTACACCTTC

v_call: TRBV5-1
clone_size: NA
j_call: TRBJ1-1
d_call: NA
cdr3_aa: CASSLGRGANLVGGEAFF
cdr3_nt: TGCGCCAGCAGCTTGGGGCGGGGGGCTAATCTAGTCGGAGGCGAAGCTTTCTTT